This T cell receptor beta chain was identified in a study of T cell responses to AZD1222 COVID-19 vaccine. Generated by immunoSEQ multiplex PCR, the TCRdb table keeps only in-frame clones and is missing some. The sample lists over 150,000 clones; over 85% were seen once. This clone was counted once. Deletions cut 6 bases from V and 1 base from J, with 9 bases between. Germline V gives CDR1 SNHLY, CDR2 FYNNEI. This CDR3 spans 13 amino acids. V is TRBV2 and J is TRBJ1-1; D unclear. The TCR comes from an adult who received the MenACWY meningococcal vaccine as a control. Sequencing was performed on peripheral blood, taken 28 days after the second dose of the MenACWY control vaccine. Written as DNA, the CDR3 is TGTGCCAGCAGCCAAGCCAGGAACACTGAAGCTTTCTTT. Translation gives CASSQARNTEAFF.